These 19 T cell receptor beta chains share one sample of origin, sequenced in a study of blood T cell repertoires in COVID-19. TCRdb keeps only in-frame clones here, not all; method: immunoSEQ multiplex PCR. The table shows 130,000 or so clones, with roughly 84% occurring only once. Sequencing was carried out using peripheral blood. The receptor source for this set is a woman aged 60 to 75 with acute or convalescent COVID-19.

In DNA, the CDR3 is TGTGCCAGCAGCCAGTCGGGGGGCGGGAATACGCAGTATTTT. It is translated as CASSQSGGGNTQYF. V gene TRBV6-6 combines with J gene TRBJ2-3; D is possibly TRBD2 (7 bases). The V end lost 6 bases, the J end lost 7 bases, and 17 bases lay between the germline ends. CDR3 size: 14 residues. Per germline, CDR1 MNHNY and CDR2 SVGAGI (reference sequence).

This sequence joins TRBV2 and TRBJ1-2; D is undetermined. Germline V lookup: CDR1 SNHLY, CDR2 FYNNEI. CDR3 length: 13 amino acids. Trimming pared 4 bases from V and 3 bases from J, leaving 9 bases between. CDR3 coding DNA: TGTGCCAGCAGTGGAGACCTAGACTATGGCTACACCTTC. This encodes CASSGDLDYGYTF.

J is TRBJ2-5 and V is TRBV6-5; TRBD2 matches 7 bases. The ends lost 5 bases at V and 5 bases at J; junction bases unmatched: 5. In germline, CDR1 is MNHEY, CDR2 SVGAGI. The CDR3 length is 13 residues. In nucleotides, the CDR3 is TGTGCCAGCAGTAGGGGACTAAGGGAGACCCAGTACTTC. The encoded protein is CASSRGLRETQYF.

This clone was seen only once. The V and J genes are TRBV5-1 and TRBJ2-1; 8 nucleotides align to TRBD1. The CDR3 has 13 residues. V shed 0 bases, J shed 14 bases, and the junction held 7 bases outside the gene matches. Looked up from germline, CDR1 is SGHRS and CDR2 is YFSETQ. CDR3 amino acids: CASSLATVGQEFF. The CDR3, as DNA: TGCGCCAGCAGCTTGGCAACCGTGGGACAGGAGTTCTTC. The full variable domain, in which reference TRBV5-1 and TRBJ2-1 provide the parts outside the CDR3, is KAGVTQTPRYLIKTRGQQVTLSCSPISGHRSVSWYQQTPGQGLQFLFEYFSETQRNKGNFPGRFSGRQFSNSRSEMNVSTLELGDSALYLCASSLATVGQEFFGPGTRLTVL.

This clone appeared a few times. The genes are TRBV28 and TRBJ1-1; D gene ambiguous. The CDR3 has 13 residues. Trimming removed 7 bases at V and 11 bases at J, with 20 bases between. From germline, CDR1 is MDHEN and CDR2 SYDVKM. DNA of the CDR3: TGTGCCAGCACCCTGACCCGATTCGGGGTTGCTTTCTTT. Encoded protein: CASTLTRFGVAFF.

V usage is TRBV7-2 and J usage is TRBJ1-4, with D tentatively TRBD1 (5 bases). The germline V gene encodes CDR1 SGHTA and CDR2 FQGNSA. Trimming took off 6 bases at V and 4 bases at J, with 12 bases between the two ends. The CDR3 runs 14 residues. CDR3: CASRSRGFNEKLFF. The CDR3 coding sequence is TGTGCCAGCAGATCTCGGGGGTTTAATGAAAAACTGTTTTTT.

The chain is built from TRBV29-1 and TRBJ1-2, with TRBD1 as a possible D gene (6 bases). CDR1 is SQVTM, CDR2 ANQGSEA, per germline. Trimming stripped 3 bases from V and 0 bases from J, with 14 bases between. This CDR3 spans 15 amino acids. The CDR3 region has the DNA TGCAGCGTTGAGAGGGGGACGGAAACTAACTATGGCTACACCTTC. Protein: CSVERGTETNYGYTF.

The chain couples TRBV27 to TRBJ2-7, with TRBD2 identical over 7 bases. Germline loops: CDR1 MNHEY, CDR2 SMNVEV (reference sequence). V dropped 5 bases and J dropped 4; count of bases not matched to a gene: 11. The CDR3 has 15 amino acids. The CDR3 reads CASSPLGGPGYEQYF. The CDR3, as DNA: TGTGCCAGCAGTCCTCTGGGAGGGCCCGGGTACGAGCAGTACTTC.

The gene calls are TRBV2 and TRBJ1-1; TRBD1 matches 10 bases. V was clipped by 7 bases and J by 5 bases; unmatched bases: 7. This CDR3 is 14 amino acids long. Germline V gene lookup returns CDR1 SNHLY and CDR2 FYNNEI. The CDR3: CASTRQGAGTEAFF. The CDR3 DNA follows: TGTGCCAGCACCCGACAGGGGGCAGGGACTGAAGCTTTCTTT.

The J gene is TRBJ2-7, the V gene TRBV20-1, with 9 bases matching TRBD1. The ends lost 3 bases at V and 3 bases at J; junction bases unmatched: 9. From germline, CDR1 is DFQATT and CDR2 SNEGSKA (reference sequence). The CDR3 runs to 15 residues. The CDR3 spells CSASTGGGLYYEQYF. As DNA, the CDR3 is TGCAGTGCTAGTACAGGGGGCGGCTTATACTACGAGCAGTACTTC.

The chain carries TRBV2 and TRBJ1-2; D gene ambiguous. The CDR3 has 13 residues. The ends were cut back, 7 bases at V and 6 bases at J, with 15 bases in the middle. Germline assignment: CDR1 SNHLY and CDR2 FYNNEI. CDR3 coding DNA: TGTGCCAGCACCCTAGTTAACTATAATGGCTACACCTTC. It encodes CASTLVNYNGYTF. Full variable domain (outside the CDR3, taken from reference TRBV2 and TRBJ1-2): EPEVTQTPSHQVTQMGQEVILRCVPISNHLYFYWYRQILGQKVEFLVSFYNNEISEKSEIFDDQFSVERPDGSNFTLKIRSTKLEDSAMYFCASTLVNYNGYTFGSGTRLTVV.

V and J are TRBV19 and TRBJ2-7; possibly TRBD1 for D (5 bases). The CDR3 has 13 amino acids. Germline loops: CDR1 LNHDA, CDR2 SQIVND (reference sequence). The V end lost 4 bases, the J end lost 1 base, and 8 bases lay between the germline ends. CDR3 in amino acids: CASSTSGSYEQYF. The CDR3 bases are TGTGCCAGTAGTACATCAGGGTCCTACGAGCAGTACTTC.

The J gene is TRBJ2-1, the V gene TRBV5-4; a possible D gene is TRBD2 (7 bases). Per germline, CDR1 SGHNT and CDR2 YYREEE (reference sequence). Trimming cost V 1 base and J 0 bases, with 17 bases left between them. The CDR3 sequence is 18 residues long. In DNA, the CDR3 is TGTGCCAGCAGCTTGAGACGGGGGGCGGGGAGCTCCTACAATGAGCAGTTCTTC. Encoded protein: CASSLRRGAGSSYNEQFF. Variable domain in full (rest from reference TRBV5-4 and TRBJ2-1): ETGVTQSPTHLIKTRGQQVTLRCSSQSGHNTVSWYQQALGQGPQFIFQYYREEENGRGNFPPRFSGLQFPNYSSELNVNALELDDSALYLCASSLRRGAGSSYNEQFFGPGTRLTVL.

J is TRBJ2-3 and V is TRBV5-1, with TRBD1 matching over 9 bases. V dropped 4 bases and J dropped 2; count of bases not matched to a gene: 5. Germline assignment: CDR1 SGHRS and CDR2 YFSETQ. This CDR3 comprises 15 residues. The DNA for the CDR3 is TGCGCCAGCAGCCGAGGACAGGGGTTCACAGATACGCAGTATTTT. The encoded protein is CASSRGQGFTDTQYF.

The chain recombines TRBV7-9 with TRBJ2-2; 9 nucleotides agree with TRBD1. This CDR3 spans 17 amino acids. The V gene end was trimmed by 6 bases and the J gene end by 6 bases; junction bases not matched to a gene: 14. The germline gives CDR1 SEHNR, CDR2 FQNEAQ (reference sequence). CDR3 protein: CASRSTGGFPTAGELFF. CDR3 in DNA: TGTGCCAGCAGGTCCACAGGGGGCTTCCCAACCGCCGGGGAGCTGTTTTTT.

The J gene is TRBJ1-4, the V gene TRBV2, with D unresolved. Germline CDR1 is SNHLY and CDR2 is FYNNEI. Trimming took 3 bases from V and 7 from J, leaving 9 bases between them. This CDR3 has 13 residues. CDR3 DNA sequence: TGTGCCAGCAGTGATCCCCCGCGTGAAAAACTGTTTTTT. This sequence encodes CASSDPPREKLFF.

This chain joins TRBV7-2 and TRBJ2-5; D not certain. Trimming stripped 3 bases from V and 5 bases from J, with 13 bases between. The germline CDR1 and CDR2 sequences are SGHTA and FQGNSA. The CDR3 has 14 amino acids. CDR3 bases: TGTGCCAGCAGCTTTGACTCTCTCGGGGAGACCCAGTACTTC. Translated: CASSFDSLGETQYF. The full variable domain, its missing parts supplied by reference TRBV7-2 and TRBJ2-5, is GAGVSQSPSNKVTEKGKDVELRCDPISGHTALYWYRQSLGQGLEFLIYFQGNSAPDKSGLPSDRFSAERTGGSVSTLTIQRTQQEDSAVYLCASSFDSLGETQYFGPGTRLLVL.

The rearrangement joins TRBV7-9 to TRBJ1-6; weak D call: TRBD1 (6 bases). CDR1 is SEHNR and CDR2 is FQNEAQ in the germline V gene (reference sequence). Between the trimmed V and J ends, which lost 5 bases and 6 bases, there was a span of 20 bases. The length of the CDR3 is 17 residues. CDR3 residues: CASSLGEWLQGNSPLHF. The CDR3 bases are TGTGCCAGCAGCCTAGGAGAGTGGCTACAGGGTAATTCACCCCTCCACTTT.

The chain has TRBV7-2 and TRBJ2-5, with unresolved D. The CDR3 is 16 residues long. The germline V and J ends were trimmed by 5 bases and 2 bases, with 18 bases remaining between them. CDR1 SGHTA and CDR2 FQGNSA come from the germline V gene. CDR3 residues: CASSGFSAARQETQYF. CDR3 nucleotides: TGTGCCAGCAGCGGGTTTTCGGCGGCGAGACAAGAGACCCAGTACTTC.